In its sample, the clone carrying this T cell receptor beta chain was seen a few times. Its antigen is not identified. This sample stems from a study of metastatic and nonmetastatic thyroid tumors. Study information: It was across blood and tumor or nodule tissue from malignant and benign thyroid patients that repertoires were compared.

Regarding the study as a whole: According to reports, the diversity of TCR beta was significantly higher in malignant thyroid tumors than in benign nodules, and this held in both blood and tumor samples.

Thyroid surgery took place with no prior treatment in any patient. TCRdb re-called the PCR reads via MiXCR. The sample holds about 38,000 clones, 26% seen once. V was trimmed by 0 bases and J by 6 bases, leaving 11 bases between them. Germline CDR1 MNHEY, CDR2 SVGAGI. The CDR3 is 14 residues long. V and J are TRBV6-5 and TRBJ1-1; D is uncertain. The specimen sequenced was blood. The source of this sequence is a female donor with papillary thyroid cancer or a benign thyroid nodule (not recorded which). Some clones in this sample may be carry-over from other donors' samples. DNA for the CDR3: TGTGCCAGCAGTTACTCTTGGAGGGTTGCTGAAGCTTTCTTT. Amino acids: CASSYSWRVAEAFF.